The 6 T cell receptor beta chains below all came from one sample that was sequenced in a study of radiation and T cells in renal cell carcinoma. The repertoire was sequenced with immunoSEQ multiplex PCR; TCRdb's copy has only in-frame clones and lacks some. This table holds some 64,000 clones, around three quarters found once. As to time point: blood 4 weeks post-SBRT, at nephrectomy. Sample treatment: 15 Gy SBRT to primary tumor, nephrectomy 4 weeks later. The source was blood, collected from a patient whose treatment included radiotherapy and nephrectomy. These receptors all come from a man in his fifties or sixties with renal cell carcinoma.

The chain uses TRBV30 and TRBJ2-4, with D tentatively TRBD1 (5 bases). V was pared by 1 base and J by 0 bases, with 13 bases between. Per germline, CDR1 GTSNPN and CDR2 SVGIG (reference sequence). The CDR3 consists of 16 residues. CDR3: CAWSGLVGLAKNIQYF. DNA for the CDR3: TGTGCCTGGAGTGGTCTGGTGGGGCTAGCCAAAAACATTCAGTACTTC.

For this clone: The junction shows a germline mismatch at one end, possibly a read error. The chain carries TRBV30 and TRBJ2-5, with D perhaps being TRBD1 or TRBD2 (5 bases each). The CDR3 covers 12 residues. Germline V lookup: CDR1 GTSNPN, CDR2 SVGIG (reference sequence). The CDR3 DNA reads as TGTGCCTTTTCCCCTTTTTCAGGGACCCGGTACTTC. Translated: CAFSPFSGTRYF.

V and J are TRBV14 and TRBJ1-4; D is uncertain. V was clipped by 4 bases and J by 0 bases, with 12 bases between them. The CDR3 sequence is 16 residues long. Germline CDR1 and CDR2: SGHDN and FVKESK. The CDR3 loop is CASSPGFFSTNEKLFF. CDR3 nucleotides: TGTGCCAGCAGCCCAGGATTCTTTTCAACTAATGAAAAACTGTTTTTT.

The chain uses TRBV5-1 and TRBJ1-2; the match to TRBD1 covers 11 bases. The CDR3 runs to 15 residues. Germline V gives CDR1 SGHRS, CDR2 YFSETQ. V trimming: 0 bases; J trimming: 4 bases; junction bases outside the gene matches: 2. CDR3 loop: CASSLGGQGAYGYTF. CDR3 in DNA: TGCGCCAGCAGCTTGGGTGGACAGGGGGCCTATGGCTACACCTTC. The full variable domain, rest sourced from reference TRBV5-1 and TRBJ1-2, is KAGVTQTPRYLIKTRGQQVTLSCSPISGHRSVSWYQQTPGQGLQFLFEYFSETQRNKGNFPGRFSGRQFSNSRSEMNVSTLELGDSALYLCASSLGGQGAYGYTFGSGTRLTVV.

CDR3 region: CASSVQGRDEQYV. CDR3 in DNA: TGTGCCAGCAGCGTACAGGGTCGGGACGAGCAGTACGTC. This chain uses TRBV11-2 with TRBJ2-7; D might be TRBD1 (6 bases). This CDR3 has 13 residues. The germline V gene encodes CDR1 SGHAT and CDR2 FQNNGV. Trimming cost V 5 bases and J 5 bases, with 13 bases left between them.

The chain joins TRBV30 to TRBJ2-1, with D hard to call. The CDR3 runs 13 residues. Trimming took off 5 bases at V and 6 bases at J, with 14 bases between the two ends. CDR1 and CDR2 from the germline V gene are GTSNPN and SVGIG (reference sequence). The CDR3 sequence is CAWGPGQSNEQFF. In DNA form, the CDR3 reads TGTGCCTGGGGGCCCGGTCAGTCCAATGAGCAGTTCTTC.